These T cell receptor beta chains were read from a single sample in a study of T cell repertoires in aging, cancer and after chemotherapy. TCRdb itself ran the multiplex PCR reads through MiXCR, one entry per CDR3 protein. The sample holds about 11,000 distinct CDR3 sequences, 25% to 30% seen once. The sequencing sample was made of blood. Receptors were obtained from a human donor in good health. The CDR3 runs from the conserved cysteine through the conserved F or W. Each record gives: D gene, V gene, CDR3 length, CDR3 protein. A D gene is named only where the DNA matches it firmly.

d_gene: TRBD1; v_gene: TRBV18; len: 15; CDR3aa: CASSRGTGVENTQYF
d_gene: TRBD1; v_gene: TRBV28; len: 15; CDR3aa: CASSPRTGSWEKLFF
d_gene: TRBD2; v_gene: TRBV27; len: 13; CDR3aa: CASSPTSAGELFF
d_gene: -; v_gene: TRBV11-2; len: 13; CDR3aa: CASSLEEGAEAFF
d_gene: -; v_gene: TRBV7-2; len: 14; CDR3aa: CASSLEAGPYEQYF
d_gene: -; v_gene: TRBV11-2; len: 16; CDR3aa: CASSLGGSSGANVLTF
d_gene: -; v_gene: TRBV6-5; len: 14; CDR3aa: CASSYSVPANVLTF
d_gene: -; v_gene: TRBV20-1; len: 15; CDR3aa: CSADVRRGSTDTQYF
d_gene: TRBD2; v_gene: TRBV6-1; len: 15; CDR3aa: CASWTSGRRGNEQFF
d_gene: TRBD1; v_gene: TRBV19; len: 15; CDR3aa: CASSTRQGIYNEQFF
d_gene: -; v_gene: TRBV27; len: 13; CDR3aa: CASSLYRELEAFF
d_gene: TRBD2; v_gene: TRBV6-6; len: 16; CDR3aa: CASSYSNLAGVGEQYF
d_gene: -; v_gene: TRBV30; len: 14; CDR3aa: CAWSVRFVGEKLFF